A selection of T cell receptor beta chains follows, all from one sample in a study of shared clonotypes between healthy human individuals. Clones were sequenced by immunoSEQ multiplex PCR, and TCRdb holds only the in-frame ones, with some missing. The sample yields more than 850,000 clones, about 84% seen once. Specimen: memory CD4+ T cells from PBMCs. These receptors all come from a young man in good health. Some clones in this sample may be carry-over from other donors' samples. Each CDR3 is given with its conserved first and last residue. The order of the fields is D gene, V gene, clone size, J gene, CDR3 protein, CDR3 DNA. A D gene is named only where the DNA matches it firmly. Size is omitted from some rows. Given values are once, few, many or a class for expanded clones.

D gene: .
V gene: TRBV6-1
clone size: .
J gene: TRBJ2-2
CDR3 protein: CASSEGPGILNTGELFF
CDR3 DNA: TGTGCCAGCAGTGAGGGACCAGGGATCCTGAACACCGGGGAGCTGTTTTTT

D gene: .
V gene: TRBV30
clone size: .
J gene: TRBJ1-2
CDR3 protein: CAWARTLTSAYFDYGYTF
CDR3 DNA: TGTGCCTGGGCACGCACTTTGACGTCGGCCTACTTCGACTATGGCTACACCTTC

D gene: TRBD1
V gene: TRBV18
clone size: .
J gene: TRBJ1-2
CDR3 protein: CASSQAGTGGADYGYTF
CDR3 DNA: TGTGCCAGCTCCCAAGCCGGGACAGGGGGCGCCGACTATGGCTACACCTTC

D gene: .
V gene: TRBV7-8
clone size: .
J gene: TRBJ1-1
CDR3 protein: CASSLDDNTEAFF
CDR3 DNA: TGTGCCAGCAGCTTGGACGACAACACTGAAGCTTTCTTT

D gene: .
V gene: TRBV7-2
clone size: .
J gene: TRBJ1-1
CDR3 protein: CASSLVPPVGDTEAFF
CDR3 DNA: TGTGCCAGCAGCTTAGTACCGCCGGTGGGGGACACTGAAGCTTTCTTT

D gene: .
V gene: TRBV2
clone size: once
J gene: TRBJ2-1
CDR3 protein: CASSPLAKNEQFF
CDR3 DNA: TGTGCCAGCAGTCCTCTAGCGAAAAATGAGCAGTTCTTC

D gene: TRBD2
V gene: TRBV2
clone size: .
J gene: TRBJ2-5
CDR3 protein: CASSEWTSGETQYF
CDR3 DNA: TGTGCCAGCAGTGAGTGGACTAGCGGGGAGACCCAGTACTTC

D gene: .
V gene: TRBV15
clone size: few
J gene: TRBJ2-7
CDR3 protein: CATSRGGGGTYEQYF
CDR3 DNA: TGTGCCACCAGCAGGGGAGGAGGGGGTACCTACGAGCAGTACTTC

D gene: .
V gene: TRBV28
clone size: once
J gene: TRBJ1-3
CDR3 protein: CASSLISSSGNTIYF
CDR3 DNA: TGTGCCAGCAGTTTAATATCCAGCTCTGGAAACACCATATATTTT

D gene: TRBD2
V gene: TRBV5-1
clone size: .
J gene: TRBJ2-3
CDR3 protein: CASSSSGNHGTDTQYF
CDR3 DNA: TGCGCCAGCAGCTCCAGCGGGAACCACGGGACAGATACGCAGTATTTT

D gene: .
V gene: TRBV11-2
clone size: once
J gene: TRBJ2-5
CDR3 protein: CASSLALRGREETQYF
CDR3 DNA: TGTGCCAGCAGCTTGGCATTAAGGGGTAGGGAAGAGACCCAGTACTTC

D gene: .
V gene: TRBV9
clone size: few
J gene: TRBJ1-5
CDR3 protein: CASSVDGRNQPQHF
CDR3 DNA: TGTGCCAGCAGCGTAGATGGCCGCAATCAGCCCCAGCATTTT

D gene: .
V gene: TRBV10-3
clone size: .
J gene: TRBJ2-3
CDR3 protein: CAISESFSSGLRTDTQYF
CDR3 DNA: TGTGCCATCAGTGAGTCATTCAGTTCAGGGTTGAGAACAGATACGCAGTATTTT

D gene: TRBD2
V gene: TRBV7-2
clone size: once
J gene: TRBJ2-7
CDR3 protein: CASSLGGLGSYEQYF
CDR3 DNA: TGTGCCAGCAGCTTAGGGGGACTAGGGTCCTACGAGCAGTACTTC

D gene: .
V gene: TRBV2
clone size: .
J gene: TRBJ1-3
CDR3 protein: CASSEAAYHSGNTIYF
CDR3 DNA: TGTGCCAGCAGTGAAGCGGCATACCACTCTGGAAACACCATATATTTT

D gene: .
V gene: TRBV4-3
clone size: .
J gene: TRBJ2-3
CDR3 protein: CASSQDRGELDTQYF
CDR3 DNA: TGCGCCAGCAGCCAAGATAGGGGAGAGTTAGATACGCAGTATTTT

D gene: .
V gene: TRBV27
clone size: .
J gene: TRBJ2-4
CDR3 protein: CASSPDRIGKNIQYF
CDR3 DNA: TGTGCCAGCAGCCCCGACAGGATCGGCAAAAACATTCAGTACTTC

D gene: .
V gene: TRBV7-6
clone size: once
J gene: TRBJ1-3
CDR3 protein: CASSLAEGGSFGNTIYF
CDR3 DNA: TGTGCCAGCAGCTTAGCCGAGGGGGGATCTTTCGGAAACACCATATATTTT

D gene: .
V gene: TRBV5-5
clone size: .
J gene: TRBJ1-1
CDR3 protein: CASSPEVVRSEAFF
CDR3 DNA: TGTGCCAGCAGCCCGGAGGTTGTGCGGTCGGAAGCTTTCTTT

D gene: .
V gene: TRBV7-3
clone size: .
J gene: TRBJ2-7
CDR3 protein: CASSPRHHSYEQYF
CDR3 DNA: TGTGCCAGCAGTCCTCGACACCATTCCTACGAGCAGTACTTC